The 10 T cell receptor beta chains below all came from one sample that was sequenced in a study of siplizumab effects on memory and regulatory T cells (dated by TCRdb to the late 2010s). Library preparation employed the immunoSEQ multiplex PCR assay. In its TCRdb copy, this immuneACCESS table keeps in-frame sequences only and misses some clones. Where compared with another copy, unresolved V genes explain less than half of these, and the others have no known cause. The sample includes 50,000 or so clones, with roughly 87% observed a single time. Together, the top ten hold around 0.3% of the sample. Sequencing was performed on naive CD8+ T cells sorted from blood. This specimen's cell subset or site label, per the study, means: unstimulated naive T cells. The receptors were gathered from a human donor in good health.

CDR3 loop: CASSGARGGALYSNQPQHF. CDR3 sequence (DNA): TGTGCCAGCAGTGGGGCCCGGGGAGGGGCCCTTTATAGCAATCAGCCCCAGCATTTT. The V gene is TRBV2, the J gene TRBJ1-5; TRBD1 might be the D (5 bases). This CDR3 is built from 19 residues. Germline CDR1 is SNHLY and CDR2 is FYNNEI. Trimming removed 4 bases at V and 0 bases at J, with 22 bases between.

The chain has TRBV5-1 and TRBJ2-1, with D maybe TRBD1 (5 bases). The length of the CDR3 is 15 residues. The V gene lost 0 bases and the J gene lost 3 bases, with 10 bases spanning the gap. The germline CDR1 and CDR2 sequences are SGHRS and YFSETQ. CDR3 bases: TGCGCCAGCAGCTTGGTGGACAACTTCTACAATGAGCAGTTCTTC. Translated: CASSLVDNFYNEQFF.

CDR3 sequence reads: CASRPDRGDGTEAFF. The CDR3, as DNA: TGTGCCAGTAGACCTGACAGGGGGGATGGCACTGAAGCTTTCTTT. The J gene is TRBJ1-1, the V gene TRBV19; 9 nucleotides align to TRBD1. The length of the CDR3 is 15 residues. With 6 bases clipped from V and 4 bases from J, the junction kept 9 bases outside the gene matches. Germline V gives CDR1 LNHDA, CDR2 SQIVND (reference sequence).

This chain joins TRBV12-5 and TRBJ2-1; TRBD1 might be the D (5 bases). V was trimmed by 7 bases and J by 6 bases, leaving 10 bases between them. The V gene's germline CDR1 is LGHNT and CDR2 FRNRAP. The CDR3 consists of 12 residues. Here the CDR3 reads CASAPTANEQFF. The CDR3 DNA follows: TGTGCTAGTGCCCCGACAGCCAATGAGCAGTTCTTC.

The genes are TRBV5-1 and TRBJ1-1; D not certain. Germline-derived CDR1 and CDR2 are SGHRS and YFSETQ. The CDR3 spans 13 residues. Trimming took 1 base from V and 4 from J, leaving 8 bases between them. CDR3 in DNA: TGCGCCAGCAGCTTGCGGGGTCCCACTGAAGCTTTCTTT. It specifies CASSLRGPTEAFF.

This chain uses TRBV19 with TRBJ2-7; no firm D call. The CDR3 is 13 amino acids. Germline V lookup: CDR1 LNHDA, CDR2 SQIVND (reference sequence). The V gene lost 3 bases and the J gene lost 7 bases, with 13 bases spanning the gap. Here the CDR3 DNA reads TGTGCCAGTAGTATCTCTCTGGGTGTTGAGCAGTACTTC. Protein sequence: CASSISLGVEQYF.

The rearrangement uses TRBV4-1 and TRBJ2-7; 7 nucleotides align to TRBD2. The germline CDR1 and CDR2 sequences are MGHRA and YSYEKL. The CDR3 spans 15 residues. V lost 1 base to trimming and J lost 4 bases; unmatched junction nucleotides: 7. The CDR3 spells CASSQAGGWGYEQYF. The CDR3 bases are TGCGCCAGCAGCCAAGCGGGGGGTTGGGGGTACGAGCAGTACTTC.

Here the CDR3 DNA reads TGTGCCAGCAGCTTTGGCGGATTTGGGGAGACCCAGTACTTC. Translated: CASSFGGFGETQYF. The chain carries TRBV5-4 and TRBJ2-5; D ambiguous. CDR1 is SGHNT and CDR2 is YYREEE in the germline V gene (reference sequence). V gave up 2 bases and J gave up 5 bases, with 13 bases separating them. This CDR3 is built from 14 residues.

CDR3: CASSERTGFSIQYF. In DNA form, the CDR3 reads TGTGCCAGCAGTGAAAGGACAGGGTTCAGCATTCAGTACTTC. The J gene is TRBJ2-4, the V gene TRBV6-1, with 8 nucleotides matching TRBD1. V lost 2 bases to trimming and J lost 9 bases; unmatched junction nucleotides: 6. This CDR3 spans 14 amino acids. Looked up from germline, CDR1 is MNHNS and CDR2 is SASEGT.

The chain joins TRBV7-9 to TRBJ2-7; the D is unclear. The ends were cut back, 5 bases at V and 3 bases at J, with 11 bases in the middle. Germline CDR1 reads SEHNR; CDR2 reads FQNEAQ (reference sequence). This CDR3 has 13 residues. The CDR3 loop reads CASSQQTNYEQYF. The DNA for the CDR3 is TGTGCCAGCAGCCAACAGACCAACTACGAGCAGTACTTC. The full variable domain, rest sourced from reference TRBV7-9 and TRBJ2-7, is DTGVSQNPRHKITKRGQNVTFRCDPISEHNRLYWYRQTLGQGPEFLTYFQNEAQLEKSRLLSDRFSAERPKGSFSTLEIQRTEQGDSAMYLCASSQQTNYEQYFGPGTRLTVT.